This record covers a single TCR beta chain. How the authors handled the data: Using reference gene primer amplification, nucleated cell counts were estimated. Method: immunoSEQ multiplex PCR; TCRdb's copy keeps in-frame clones and lacks some. V and J calls and clone size follow that table, whereas D and trimming were derived from the DNA. Among approximately 300,000 clones, about nine tenths were seen once, and the ten largest hold 2% to 3%. CDR3 length: 17 residues. V was shortened by 5 bases and J by 6 bases, with 23 bases between the two germline ends. Germline-derived CDR1 and CDR2 are MGHDK and SYGVNS. The sample is drawn from a study of blood T cell repertoires in COVID-19. Study summary: PBMCs, B-cell-depleted T cells, or T cells were the source of the cDNA or gDNA that made up the material.

Participants' own reports of clinical history determined their cohort assignment. Either two negative PCRs, clearance, or symptom resolution qualified Cohort 3 donors as recovered. This TCR derives from a man between 60 and 70 years old who had recovered from COVID-19. J is TRBJ2-1 and V is TRBV25-1; possibly TRBD2 for D (5 bases). What was sequenced was PBMCs or T cells enriched from blood (not recorded which). This chain's CDR3 is CASSTTTFLNKGNEQFF. DNA of the CDR3: TGTGCCAGCAGTACGACTACCTTCTTAAACAAAGGCAATGAGCAGTTCTTC. Combining the CDR3 with reference TRBV25-1 and TRBJ2-1 gives the whole variable domain EADIYQTPRYLVIGTGKKITLECSQTMGHDKMYWYQQDPGMELHLIHYSYGVNSTEKGDLSSESTVSRIRTEHFPLTLESARPSHTSQYLCASSTTTFLNKGNEQFFGPGTRLTVL.